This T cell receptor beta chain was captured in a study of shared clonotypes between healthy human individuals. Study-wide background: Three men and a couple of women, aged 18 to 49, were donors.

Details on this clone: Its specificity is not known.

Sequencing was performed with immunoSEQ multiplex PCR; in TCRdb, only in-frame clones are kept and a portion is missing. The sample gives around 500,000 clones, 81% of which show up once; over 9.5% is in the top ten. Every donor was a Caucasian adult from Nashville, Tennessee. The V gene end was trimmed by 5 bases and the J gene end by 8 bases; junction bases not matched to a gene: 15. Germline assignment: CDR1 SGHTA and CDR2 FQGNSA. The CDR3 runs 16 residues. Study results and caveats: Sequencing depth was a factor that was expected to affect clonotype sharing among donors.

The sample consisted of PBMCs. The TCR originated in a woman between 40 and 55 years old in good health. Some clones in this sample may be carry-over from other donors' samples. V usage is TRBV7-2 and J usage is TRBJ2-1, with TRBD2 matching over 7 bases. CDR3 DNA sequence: TGTGCCAGCAGCCTACGACTGGGCGGGAGTTTCTATGAGCAGTTCTTC. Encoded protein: CASSLRLGGSFYEQFF.